The clone carrying this TCR beta chain was seen a few times. Its cognate antigen is unknown. PCR primers comprised 60 Vbeta and 13 Jbeta primers. Produced via immunoSEQ multiplex PCR; TCRdb's table is partial and in-frame only. The sample yields some 120,000 clones, under 12% seen once. This specimen belongs to a study of cytomegalovirus exposure and HLA in healthy donors. About the research overall: An analysis done earlier identified about 120 million unique TCR beta sequences from about 179 million T cells. Of the donors genotyped, 398 in all, about 82% fell in the Caucasian-associated ancestry cluster.

Study conclusions and caveats: TCR beta chains numbering some 160 were designated cytomegalovirus-associated.

Trimming removed 6 bases at V and 0 bases at J, with 8 bases between. CDR1 is MDHEN and CDR2 is SYDVKM in the germline V gene. The CDR3 extends over 13 amino acids. The chain has TRBV28 and TRBJ1-1; D might be TRBD1 (6 bases). The TCR sequence derives from a woman under 30 in good health and CMV-seropositive. Sequencing used PBMCs. CDR3 protein: CASSGQLNTEAFF. The CDR3 DNA reads TGTGCCAGCAGCGGACAGTTGAACACTGAAGCTTTCTTT.